One sample yielded the 29 T cell receptor beta chains listed below, sequenced in a study of identical twins. TCRdb redid the calling of the 5' RACE reads with MiXCR, one entry per CDR3 protein. This sample has around 510,000 distinct CDR3 sequences; about 13% occur once, and the top ten carry about 1%. The same sample was also studied in work on yellow fever vaccine responses in identical twins.

Sequencing was performed on CD4+ T cells sorted from blood. The receptor set was obtained from a woman between 18 and 29 years old in good health.

The V and J genes are TRBV20-1 and TRBJ2-1, with 9 bases fitting TRBD2. V trimming: 0 bases; J trimming: 4 bases; junction bases outside the gene matches: 13. This CDR3 spans 18 amino acids. The V gene's germline CDR1 is DFQATT and CDR2 SNEGSKA (reference sequence). CDR3 sequence reads: CSARDSRSSGSGYNEQFF. The DNA for the CDR3 is TGCAGTGCTAGAGACTCCCGAAGTAGCGGGAGTGGTTACAATGAGCAGTTCTTC.

This clonotype was found a few times. The rearrangement links TRBV6-1 to TRBJ2-3, with D unclear. The CDR3 contains 15 residues. V was cut by 2 bases and J by 2 bases, with 11 bases left in between. Germline loops: CDR1 MNHNS, CDR2 SASEGT. The CDR3 loop is CASSESGRTTDTQYF. CDR3 DNA sequence: TGTGCCAGCAGTGAATCGGGTCGCACCACAGATACGCAGTATTTT.

The chain has TRBV6-2 or TRBV6-3 and TRBJ1-5, with TRBD1 as a possible D gene (6 bases). Germline CDR1 and CDR2: MNHEY and SVGEGT. The CDR3 is 15 residues long. The germline V and J ends were trimmed by 0 bases and 5 bases, with 11 bases remaining between them. The DNA for the CDR3 is TGTGCCAGCAGTTACTCGACCGGGGGCTATCAGCCCCAGCATTTT. Protein product: CASSYSTGGYQPQHF.

This clonotype came up many times. This chain links TRBV15 with TRBJ1-5; D may be TRBD1 (5 bases). Looked up from germline, CDR1 is LNHNV and CDR2 is YYDKDF (reference sequence). The germline V and J ends were trimmed by 5 bases and 3 bases, with 14 bases remaining between them. This CDR3 region has 15 residues. The CDR3 sequence is CATSYGGADNQPQHF. CDR3 sequence (DNA): TGTGCCACCAGCTATGGAGGGGCGGACAATCAGCCCCAGCATTTT.

This clonotype has just a few counts. V and J are TRBV4-2 and TRBJ2-3; 10 bases fit TRBD2. V lost 3 bases and J lost 5; bases outside the gene matches: 11. The CDR3 contains 17 residues. Looked up from germline, CDR1 is LGHNA and CDR2 is YNFKEQ. In DNA form, the CDR3 reads TGTGCCAGCAGCCATGGTGGGCTAGCGGGAGAAAGAGATACGCAGTATTTT. It yields the protein CASSHGGLAGERDTQYF.

This clonotype has a count of ten or more. This chain connects TRBV12-3 or TRBV12-4 to TRBJ1-1; tentative D call: TRBD1 (6 bases). Trimming pared 6 bases from V and 5 bases from J, leaving 10 bases between. The CDR3 extends over 12 amino acids. The CDR3 coding sequence is TGTGCCAGCAGCTGGGACATAACTGAAGCTTTCTTT. This encodes CASSWDITEAFF.

This chain uses TRBV29-1 with TRBJ1-2, with TRBD1 as a possible D gene (6 bases). CDR1 and CDR2 from the germline V gene are SQVTM and ANQGSEA. V shed 0 bases and J shed 1 base, with 15 bases lying between them. The CDR3 is made up of 16 amino acids. The CDR3 DNA follows: TGCAGCGTTGAAGAGGGCGGGGGCGTGTTTAACTATGGCTACACCTTC. This encodes CSVEEGGGVFNYGYTF.

The J gene is TRBJ2-3, the V gene TRBV5-5, with TRBD2 as a possible D gene (5 bases). Germline loops: CDR1 SGHKS, CDR2 YYEKEE (reference sequence). V lost 2 bases, J lost 5 bases, and 12 bases lay in between. The CDR3 length is 14 residues. CDR3 in amino acids: CASSLAERRDTQYF. The CDR3 DNA follows: TGTGCCAGCAGCTTAGCGGAACGCCGAGATACGCAGTATTTT.

V and J are TRBV4-1 and TRBJ2-6; perhaps TRBD1 as D (5 bases). This CDR3 contains 17 residues. CDR1 is MGHRA, CDR2 YSYEKL, per germline. Between the trimmed V and J ends, which lost 0 bases and 4 bases, there was a span of 13 bases. The CDR3 DNA reads as TGCGCCAGCAGCCAAGATCCGTTTTCAGGGGGGGCCAACGTCCTGACTTTC. It is translated as CASSQDPFSGGANVLTF.

For the CDR3, the DNA is TGTGCCAGCAGCCCCGTGGGGTGGTCTAATGAAAAACTGTTTTTT. This gives the protein CASSPVGWSNEKLFF. V is TRBV9 and J is TRBJ1-4; D is ambiguous. Trimming took 4 bases from V and 3 from J, leaving 13 bases between them. This CDR3 has 15 amino acids. Germline assignment: CDR1 SGDLS and CDR2 YYNGEE.

This clonotype has a count of ten or more. This sequence joins TRBV12-3 or TRBV12-4 and TRBJ1-2; D is undetermined. V was pared by 6 bases and J by 5 bases, with 13 bases between. CDR3 length: 13 residues. This CDR3 reads CASSNKETYGYTF. In nucleotides, the CDR3 is TGTGCCAGCAGCAACAAAGAGACTTATGGCTACACCTTC.

In its sample, this clonotype was seen many times. The genes are TRBV5-1 and TRBJ2-7, with D perhaps being TRBD1 or TRBD2 (5 bases each). Germline V gene data show CDR1 as SGHRS and CDR2 as YFSETQ. The CDR3 covers 15 residues. Trimming left V 4 bases short and J 0 bases short, with 14 bases between. The CDR3 DNA reads as TGCGCCAGCAGCCCGGGAACAGGTGTCTCCTACGAGCAGTACTTC. This sequence encodes CASSPGTGVSYEQYF.

This clonotype came up a few times. V usage is TRBV5-1 and J usage is TRBJ1-4; D is ambiguous. CDR3 length: 15 amino acids. Germline V gene lookup returns CDR1 SGHRS and CDR2 YFSETQ. V was cut by 5 bases and J by 0 bases, with 11 bases left in between. The CDR3 loop is CASSYEVATNEKLFF. DNA of the CDR3: TGCGCCAGCAGTTACGAGGTTGCAACTAATGAAAAACTGTTTTTT.

This clonotype was picked up many times. The rearrangement uses TRBV11-3 and TRBJ2-1; the D gene is possibly TRBD2 (6 bases). Germline assignment: CDR1 SGHNT and CDR2 YENEEA. With 0 bases removed from V and 0 bases from J, the gap between germline ends came to 9 bases. The CDR3 spans 16 residues. The CDR3 protein is CASSLEGGISYNEQFF. CDR3 coding DNA: TGTGCCAGCAGCTTAGAAGGAGGGATCTCCTACAATGAGCAGTTCTTC. The variable domain in full, with the rest retrieved from reference TRBV11-3 and TRBJ2-1, is EAGVVQSPRYKIIEKKQPVAFWCNPISGHNTLYWYLQNLGQGPELLIRYENEEAVDDSQLPKDRFSAERLKGVDSTLKIQPAELGDSAVYLCASSLEGGISYNEQFFGPGTRLTVL.

The chain has TRBV5-1 and TRBJ1-3; maybe TRBD1 (6 bases). Germline V gene lookup returns CDR1 SGHRS and CDR2 YFSETQ. V lost 4 bases and J lost 0, with 11 bases in between. The CDR3 extends over 15 amino acids. In DNA form, the CDR3 reads TGCGCCAGCAGCATAGGACAGAGCTCTGGAAACACCATATATTTT. This codes for CASSIGQSSGNTIYF.

The V gene is TRBV7-9, the J gene TRBJ2-7; the match to TRBD2 covers 8 bases. The CDR3 is 15 amino acids. V trimming: 5 bases; J trimming: 3 bases; junction bases outside the gene matches: 9. Germline CDR1 reads SEHNR; CDR2 reads FQNEAQ (reference sequence). In nucleotides, the CDR3 is TGTGCCAGCAGCGACACCGGGACTAGTTTCTACGAGCAGTACTTC. This sequence encodes CASSDTGTSFYEQYF.

This clonotype was seen a few times. V and J are TRBV7-9 and TRBJ2-7, with 7 bases identical to TRBD1. The germline gives CDR1 SEHNR, CDR2 FQNEAQ (reference sequence). Germline trimming cut 5 bases from V and 0 bases from J; bases unmatched to any gene: 7. The CDR3 has 15 amino acids. DNA of the CDR3: TGTGCCAGCAGCGGTGACAGGGAGACCTCCTACGAGCAGTACTTC. As protein: CASSGDRETSYEQYF.

The chain uses TRBV29-1 and TRBJ2-2; 11 bases are shared with TRBD2. The germline CDR1 and CDR2 sequences are SQVTM and ANQGSEA. V lost 8 bases to trimming and J lost 7 bases; unmatched junction nucleotides: 9. This CDR3 region has 14 residues. As DNA, the CDR3 is TGCAGCTCCTTAGCGGGAGGGCCGGTCGGGGAGCTGTTTTTT. Encoded protein: CSSLAGGPVGELFF.

The table lists this clonotype with many counts. This chain uses TRBV11-2 with TRBJ2-7; TRBD2 might be the D (5 bases). The germline V gene has CDR1 SGHAT and CDR2 FQNNGV. Trimming removed 1 base at V and 2 bases at J, with 18 bases between. This CDR3 is 17 amino acids long. CDR3 protein: CASSLVPSGVPPYEQYF. In DNA form, the CDR3 reads TGTGCCAGCAGCTTAGTCCCCTCCGGGGTACCACCCTACGAGCAGTACTTC. Full variable domain (rest looked up from reference TRBV11-2 and TRBJ2-7): EAGVAQSPRYKIIEKRQSVAFWCNPISGHATLYWYQQILGQGPKLLIQFQNNGVVDDSQLPKDRFSAERLKGVDSTLKIQPAKLEDSAVYLCASSLVPSGVPPYEQYFGPGTRLTVT.

This clonotype showed up many times. The genes are TRBV5-1 and TRBJ2-7; D is uncertain. CDR1 and CDR2 (germline): SGHRS, YFSETQ. The CDR3 has 14 amino acids. V was clipped by 3 bases and J by 3 bases, with 13 bases between them. The CDR3, as DNA: TGCGCCAGCAGCTCGGCAGGAGAAGGCTACGAGCAGTACTTC. It yields the protein CASSSAGEGYEQYF.

The gene calls are TRBV6-5 and TRBJ2-7; TRBD1 matches 10 bases. Trimming at V came to 2 bases and at J to 3 bases, leaving 7 bases not matched to a gene. The germline CDR1 and CDR2 sequences are MNHEY and SVGAGI. This CDR3 is built from 16 residues. The CDR3 DNA reads TGTGCCAGCAGTTACCAGACAGGGGGCCTATACTACGAGCAGTACTTC. Residues: CASSYQTGGLYYEQYF.

V usage is TRBV7-6 and J usage is TRBJ2-1; D is ambiguous. The germline CDR1 and CDR2 sequences are SGHVS and FNYEAQ. This CDR3 region has 16 residues. Trimming took 0 bases from V and 5 from J, leaving 14 bases between them. The CDR3 is CASSLALGPFHNEQFF. The DNA of the CDR3 is TGTGCCAGCAGCTTAGCCCTTGGGCCGTTCCACAATGAGCAGTTCTTC.

The rearrangement uses TRBV23-1 and TRBJ2-3; TRBD2 aligns across 12 bases. TRBV23-1 belongs to the ORF category, with a function that is uncertain. The CDR3 spans 15 residues. V was clipped by 10 bases and J by 3 bases; unmatched bases: 8. Here the CDR3 DNA reads TGCGCCAACACTACCGGGACTAGCGGGACAGATACGCAGTATTTT. This codes for CANTTGTSGTDTQYF.

The table lists this clonotype with a few counts. V and J are TRBV27 and TRBJ2-7, with 12 bases lining up with TRBD2. CDR1 and CDR2 (germline): MNHEY, SMNVEV (reference sequence). This CDR3 region has 17 residues. V gave up 2 bases and J gave up 4 bases; unmatched junction bases: 9. Here the CDR3 reads CASSLPPPLAGGYEQYF. The CDR3 nucleotides are TGTGCCAGCAGTTTACCCCCCCCACTAGCGGGGGGATACGAGCAGTACTTC.

V is TRBV6-2 or TRBV6-3 and J is TRBJ2-7; D tentatively reads TRBD1 or TRBD2 (5 bases each). The CDR3 length is 14 residues. Trimming pared 9 bases from V and 0 bases from J, leaving 15 bases between. CDR1 is MNHEY and CDR2 is SVGEGT in the germline V gene. The CDR3 DNA follows: TGTGCCAGTTGGGTATTCGGGACCTCCTACGAGCAGTACTTC. Translation gives CASWVFGTSYEQYF.

The sample holds a few counts of this clonotype. The DNA for the CDR3 is TGTGCCAGCAGCGCCTACACAGGGGCGGGGGCTGAAGCTTTCTTT. Translation gives CASSAYTGAGAEAFF. J is TRBJ1-1 and V is TRBV7-2, with TRBD1 identical over 7 bases. CDR3 length equals 15 residues. Germline V gene sequence: CDR1 SGHTA, CDR2 FQGNSA. J was trimmed by 6 bases and V by 5 bases; bases with no gene match: 12.

V and J are TRBV28 and TRBJ2-3; TRBD1 matches 7 bases. CDR1 is MDHEN, CDR2 SYDVKM, per germline. V dropped 8 bases and J dropped 2; count of bases not matched to a gene: 4. The CDR3 is 13 amino acids. For the CDR3, the DNA is TGTGCCAGCTTGGGACAGAACACAGATACGCAGTATTTT. Translated, it gives CASLGQNTDTQYF.

This clonotype was recorded at least ten times. In DNA form, the CDR3 reads TGCAGCGTCGGGACGGTGAACACTGAAGCTTTCTTT. It encodes CSVGTVNTEAFF. The V gene is TRBV29-1, the J gene TRBJ1-1; possible D gene TRBD1, 5 bases. This CDR3 is 12 amino acids long. Germline V gene data show CDR1 as SQVTM and CDR2 as ANQGSEA. V lost 6 bases and J 0 bases, leaving 8 bases between the germline ends. The full variable domain, its missing parts supplied by reference TRBV29-1 and TRBJ1-1, is SAVISQKPSRDICQRGTSLTIQCQVDSQVTMMFWYRQQPGQSLTLIATANQGSEATYESGFVIDKFPISRPNLTFSTLTVSNMSPEDSSIYLCSVGTVNTEAFFGQGTRLTVV.

The rearrangement links TRBV7-2 to TRBJ2-1; D is perhaps TRBD2 (6 bases). The CDR3 runs 14 residues. The V and J ends lost 4 bases and 1 base respectively, with 8 bases between them. Germline V gene data show CDR1 as SGHTA and CDR2 as FQGNSA. Here the CDR3 DNA reads TGTGCCAGCAGCTGGGAGGATTCCTACAATGAGCAGTTCTTC. It codes for CASSWEDSYNEQFF.